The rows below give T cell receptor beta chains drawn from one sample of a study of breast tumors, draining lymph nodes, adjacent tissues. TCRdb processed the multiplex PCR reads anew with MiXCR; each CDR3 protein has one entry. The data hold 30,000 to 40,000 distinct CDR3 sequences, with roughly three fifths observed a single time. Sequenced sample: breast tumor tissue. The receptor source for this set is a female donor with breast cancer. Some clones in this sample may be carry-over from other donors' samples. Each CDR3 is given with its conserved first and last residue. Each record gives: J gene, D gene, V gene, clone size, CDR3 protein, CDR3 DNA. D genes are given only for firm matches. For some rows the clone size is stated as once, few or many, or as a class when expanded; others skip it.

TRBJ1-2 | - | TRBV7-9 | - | CASSSDRQAYYGYTF | TGTGCCAGCAGCTCCGACAGGCAAGCTTACTATGGCTACACCTTC
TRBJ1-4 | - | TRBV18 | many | CASSSLPGTRATNEKLFF | TGTGCCAGCTCATCACTGCCCGGGACACGCGCAACTAATGAAAAACTGTTTTTT
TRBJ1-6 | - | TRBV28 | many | CASKTGSSPLHF | TGTGCCAGCAAAACAGGGAGTTCACCCCTCCACTTT
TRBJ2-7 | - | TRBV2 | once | CASSDRRSDEQYF | TGTGCCAGCAGTGATCGGAGAAGCGACGAGCAGTACTTC
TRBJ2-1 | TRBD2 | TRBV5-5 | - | CAIGGERRNEQFF | TGTGCCATCGGGGGGGAGCGTAGGAATGAGCAGTTCTTC
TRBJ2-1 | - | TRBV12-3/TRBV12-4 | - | CASSFWVGASSYNEQFF | TGTGCCAGCAGTTTCTGGGTGGGGGCCAGCTCCTACAATGAGCAGTTCTTC
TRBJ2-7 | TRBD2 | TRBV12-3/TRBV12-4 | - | CAGSLAGRADEQYF | TGTGCCGGCAGTTTAGCCGGGAGGGCCGACGAGCAGTACTTC
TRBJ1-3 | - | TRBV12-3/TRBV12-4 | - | CASSPTGSSGNTIYF | TGTGCCAGCAGCCCTACGGGGAGCTCTGGAAACACCATATATTTT
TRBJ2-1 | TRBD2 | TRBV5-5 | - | CASSRLLAVYNEQFF | TGTGCCAGCAGCCGCTTGCTAGCGGTATACAATGAGCAGTTCTTC
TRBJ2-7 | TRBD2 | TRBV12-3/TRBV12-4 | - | CASSCLAGGVYEQYF | TGTGCCAGCAGTTGCCTAGCGGGAGGTGTCTACGAGCAGTACTTC
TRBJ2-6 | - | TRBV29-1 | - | CSVEEPGSGANVLTF | TGCAGCGTTGAAGAACCCGGCTCTGGGGCCAACGTCCTGACTTTC
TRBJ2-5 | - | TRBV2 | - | CASGGTQYF | TGTGCCAGCGGAGGCACCCAGTACTTC
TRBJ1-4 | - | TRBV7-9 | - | CASSLEREKLFF | TGTGCCAGCAGCTTAGAGAGGGAAAAACTGTTTTTT
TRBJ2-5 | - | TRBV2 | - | CASSEQQLQETQYF | TGTGCCAGCAGTGAACAACAGCTCCAAGAGACCCAGTACTTC